These 10 T cell receptor beta chains were sequenced from one sample in a study of blood T cell repertoires in COVID-19. The table came from immunoSEQ multiplex PCR; TCRdb's copy has only in-frame clones and leaves some out. The sample holds around 60,000 clones, 80% to 90% seen once. The sample taken for sequencing was peripheral blood. These receptor sequences come from a man at least 80 years old with acute or convalescent COVID-19.

The chain has TRBV20-1 and TRBJ2-2; 7 bases fit TRBD2. The germline CDR1 and CDR2 sequences are DFQATT and SNEGSKA (reference sequence). The CDR3 length is 15 residues. Trimming at V came to 3 bases and at J to 4 bases, leaving 8 bases not matched to a gene. CDR3 in amino acids: CSASRRGYGTGELFF. The CDR3 nucleotides read TGCAGTGCTAGTAGGCGGGGGTATGGCACCGGGGAGCTGTTTTTT.

This chain uses TRBV5-1 with TRBJ2-1; 8 bases align to TRBD2. This CDR3 spans 15 amino acids. J lost 10 bases, V lost 4 bases, and 13 bases had no gene match. Germline V CDR1 and CDR2: SGHRS, YFSETQ. Here the CDR3 reads CASSIAGRRDAEQFF. The CDR3 nucleotides read TGCGCCAGCAGCATAGCGGGGAGGAGGGACGCGGAGCAGTTCTTC.

The chain uses TRBV2 and TRBJ1-5, with a tentative D call TRBD1 (6 bases). Deletions cut 5 bases from V and 1 base from J, with 9 bases between. Germline lookup yields CDR1 SNHLY and CDR2 FYNNEI. This CDR3 is built from 14 residues. In DNA form, the CDR3 reads TGTGCCAGCAGTTCCCAGGGGAGCAATCAGCCCCAGCATTTT. This codes for CASSSQGSNQPQHF.

This rearrangement joins TRBV7-2 to TRBJ1-1, with 7 bases aligning to TRBD1. This CDR3 comprises 13 residues. V lost 5 bases, J lost 5 bases, and 5 bases stayed unmatched. Germline V gives CDR1 SGHTA, CDR2 FQGNSA. As DNA, the CDR3 is TGTGCCAGCAGCATTACAGGGGTTACTGAAGCTTTCTTT. Amino acids: CASSITGVTEAFF.

The genes are TRBV5-5 and TRBJ2-3, with D perhaps TRBD2 (7 bases). Germline V gene data show CDR1 as SGHKS and CDR2 as YYEKEE (reference sequence). Trimming cost V 1 base and J 3 bases, with 12 bases left between them. CDR3 length: 15 residues. In DNA, the CDR3 is TGTGCCAGCAGCTTGCAGGGAGGGGGGACAGATACGCAGTATTTT. Protein product: CASSLQGGGTDTQYF.

The V gene is TRBV11-3, the J gene TRBJ2-1; the D is unclear. Germline V gene data show CDR1 as SGHNT and CDR2 as YENEEA. This CDR3 is 13 amino acids long. The V gene lost 6 bases and the J gene lost 0 bases, with 6 bases spanning the gap. The CDR3 DNA reads as TGTGCCAGCAGTCTAAGCTCCTACAATGAGCAGTTCTTC. It encodes CASSLSSYNEQFF.

V is TRBV10-1 and J is TRBJ1-5, with D unclear. Per the germline V gene, CDR1 is WNHNN and CDR2 is SYGVQD (reference sequence). Trimming stripped 0 bases from V and 9 bases from J, with 9 bases between. The CDR3 has 13 residues. CDR3 residues: CASSESTAGPQHF. CDR3 nucleotide sequence: TGCGCCAGCAGTGAGTCGACTGCCGGGCCCCAGCATTTT.

V usage is TRBV18 and J usage is TRBJ2-7, with D tentatively TRBD2 (6 bases). The germline V and J ends were trimmed by 3 bases and 7 bases, with 10 bases remaining between them. CDR1 and CDR2 (germline): KGHSH, LQKENI. CDR3 length: 12 amino acids. The CDR3 protein is CASSPAREEQYF. CDR3 coding DNA: TGTGCCAGCTCACCCGCCCGGGAGGAGCAGTACTTC.

This sequence joins TRBV29-1 and TRBJ1-1; D gene ambiguous. CDR1 and CDR2 from the germline V gene are SQVTM and ANQGSEA. V was shortened by 8 bases and J by 6 bases, with 22 bases between the two germline ends. The CDR3 has 14 amino acids. In DNA form, the CDR3 reads TGCAGCCTCCGAGGTGTCGGTGGGGAGGCTGAAGCTTTCTTT. Encoded protein: CSLRGVGGEAEAFF. Full variable domain (outside the CDR3, taken from reference TRBV29-1 and TRBJ1-1): SAVISQKPSRDICQRGTSLTIQCQVDSQVTMMFWYRQQPGQSLTLIATANQGSEATYESGFVIDKFPISRPNLTFSTLTVSNMSPEDSSIYLCSLRGVGGEAEAFFGQGTRLTVV.

V and J are TRBV3-1 (or the pseudogene TRBV3-2) and TRBJ2-2, with 11 nucleotides matching TRBD2. The CDR3 covers 18 residues. In germline, CDR1 is LGHDT, CDR2 YNNKEL (reference sequence). The junction had 8 bases not matched to a gene; V was cut back by 0 bases and J by 5 bases. CDR3 nucleotide sequence: TGTGCCAGCAGCCAAGAAGGTAGCGGGGGGGCCTGGACCGGGGAGCTGTTTTTT. Translating it yields CASSQEGSGGAWTGELFF.